The source of this TCR beta chain is a study of response to subunit inactivated influenza vaccine. General study points: Each seasonal influenza vaccination recruits few new T cells, the authors suggested.

A single record per CDR3 protein comes from TCRdb applying MiXCR to the RT-PCR reads. Among more than 700,000 distinct CDR3 sequences, about 20% were seen once, and the ten largest hold 10% to 13%. J gave up 4 bases and V 4 bases, and 10 bases lay outside the gene matches. CDR1 and CDR2 (germline): LGHNA, YSLEER. The CDR3 loop spans 16 amino acids. A note on this clonotype: Its antigen is not identified.

This TCR came from a man aged 50 or older who received an inactivated influenza vaccine. The sample consisted of PBMCs from blood, taken more than 4 days after vaccination. The chain couples TRBV4-3 to TRBJ2-7; 10 nucleotides line up with TRBD1. CDR3 region: CASSLDWGQGIYEQYF. In DNA form, the CDR3 reads TGCGCCAGCAGCCTCGATTGGGGACAGGGGATTTACGAGCAGTACTTC.